The 9 T cell receptor beta chains in this list originate from one sample, sequenced in a study of cytomegalovirus exposure and HLA in healthy donors. The PCR made use of 60 Vbeta and 13 Jbeta primers. Produced via immunoSEQ multiplex PCR; TCRdb's table is partial and in-frame only. The data hold some 130,000 clones, with roughly four fifths observed a single time. Sequenced material: PBMCs. These receptors all stem from a male donor in good health and CMV-seropositive.

The genes are TRBV9 and TRBJ2-1, with 8 bases matching TRBD2. The CDR3 runs 15 residues. The J segment lost 8 bases and the V segment lost 3 bases, leaving 10 bases of the junction unmatched. The V gene's germline CDR1 is SGDLS and CDR2 YYNGEE. CDR3 amino acids: CASSDASGPWDEQFF. The DNA for the CDR3 is TGTGCCAGCAGCGACGCTAGCGGGCCTTGGGATGAGCAGTTCTTC.

The chain is built from TRBV25-1 and TRBJ2-5, with a tentative D call TRBD2 (8 bases). The end of the DNA is better explained by TRBJ2-7, so the J call may be wrong. The CDR3 is made up of 15 amino acids. Germline CDR1 and CDR2: MGHDK and SYGVNS. The CDR3 loop is CASSEKGAGGYEQYF. CDR3 nucleotide sequence: TGTGCCAGCAGTGAAAAGGGGGCGGGGGGCTACGAGCAGTACTTC.

The rearrangement joins TRBV5-1 to TRBJ2-7; 10 nucleotides agree with TRBD1. Germline lookup yields CDR1 SGHRS and CDR2 YFSETQ. This CDR3 has 12 residues. Unmatched junction bases numbered 4, after V lost 3 bases and J lost 10 bases. The CDR3 DNA sequence: TGCGCCAGCAGCTCGGGACAGGGGCAACAGTACTTC. It is translated as CASSSGQGQQYF.

This clone was seen a few times. This chain uses TRBV5-6 with TRBJ1-3, with D unresolved. Germline V gene lookup returns CDR1 SGHDT and CDR2 YYEEEE. Trimming removed 1 base at V and 0 bases at J, with 5 bases between. This CDR3 comprises 14 residues. CDR3 DNA: TGTGCCAGCAGCTTGATGAGCTCTGGAAACACCATATATTTT. This sequence encodes CASSLMSSGNTIYF.

The chain uses TRBV7-9 and TRBJ2-3; possible D gene TRBD1, 5 bases. CDR1 SEHNR and CDR2 FQNEAQ come from the germline V gene (reference sequence). The CDR3 is made up of 12 amino acids. Trimming shortened V by 2 bases and J by 6 bases, and 6 bases separated the two germline ends. DNA for the CDR3: TGTGCCAGCAGCTTATCAGGGGATACGCAGTATTTT. This translates into CASSLSGDTQYF. Based on the CDR3 plus reference TRBV7-9 and TRBJ2-3, the full variable domain is DTGVSQNPRHKITKRGQNVTFRCDPISEHNRLYWYRQTLGQGPEFLTYFQNEAQLEKSRLLSDRFSAERPKGSFSTLEIQRTEQGDSAMYLCASSLSGDTQYFGPGTRLTVL.

The chain recombines TRBV6-5 with TRBJ1-5; maybe TRBD1 (6 bases). Germline V gene sequence: CDR1 MNHEY, CDR2 SVGAGI. V lost 2 bases, J lost 3 bases, and 14 bases lay in between. This CDR3 comprises 16 residues. CDR3: CASSYTSTGHNQPQHF. In DNA, the CDR3 is TGTGCCAGCAGTTACACCTCGACAGGCCACAATCAGCCCCAGCATTTT.

The chain is built from TRBV6-1 and TRBJ2-5; perhaps TRBD2 as D (6 bases). From germline, CDR1 is MNHNS and CDR2 SASEGT. V gave up 7 bases and J gave up 5 bases, with 17 bases separating them. This CDR3 has 14 residues. This chain's CDR3 is CASTGVHPRETQYF. The CDR3 DNA sequence: TGTGCCAGCACGGGGGTTCACCCTCGGGAGACCCAGTACTTC.

V and J are TRBV2 and TRBJ1-5; 9 positions match TRBD1. After removal of 6 bases from V and 6 bases from J, the junction contained 6 bases not matched to a gene. The CDR3 is 14 residues long. Germline V lookup: CDR1 SNHLY, CDR2 FYNNEI. The CDR3 bases are TGTGCCAGCAGGACTGGGACAGGGACTCAGCCCCAGCATTTT. It yields the protein CASRTGTGTQPQHF.

The rearrangement uses TRBV7-3 and TRBJ2-2; 8 bases are a match to TRBD1. Unmatched junction bases numbered 10, after V lost 5 bases and J lost 14 bases. Germline values: CDR1 SGHTA, CDR2 FQGTGA. The CDR3 consists of 13 residues. The CDR3 bases are TGTGCCAGCAGCCGCGGACAGGGCGAAAATCTGTTTTTT. Translating gives CASSRGQGENLFF.